Listed below are T cell receptor beta chains from one sample, sequenced in a study of molecular identifiers for immune sequencing clone quantification. TCRdb reprocessed the PCR reads via MiXCR and lists one record per CDR3 protein. The sample holds fewer than 350,000 distinct CDR3 sequences, over 20% seen once. Sequencing was done on a sample of naive CD8+ T cells from blood, with Jurkat cell RNA spiked in. All receptors come from a human donor in good health. Some libraries in this study had Jurkat cell RNA spiked in. Both conserved end residues are part of each CDR3. Fields, in order: J gene, clone size, D gene, V gene, CDR3 protein, CDR3 DNA. A D gene is named only where the DNA matches it firmly. Expanded clones get a size class; other rows say once, few or many, or leave the size out.

TRBJ2-1	few	.	TRBV7-8	CAGSSGAGSHNEQFF	TGTGCCGGCAGCTCCGGGGCGGGCAGCCACAATGAGCAGTTCTTC
TRBJ2-7	few	TRBD2	TRBV25-1	CATLASGKGNEQYF	TGTGCCACCTTGGCCAGCGGGAAAGGGAACGAGCAGTACTTC
TRBJ2-4	.	.	TRBV12-3/TRBV12-4	CASSQGGQNTLYF	TGTGCCAGCAGTCAGGGGGGTCAAAACACCTTGTACTTT
TRBJ2-5	.	TRBD2	TRBV6-2/TRBV6-3	CASSSGTSGGYQETQYF	TGTGCCAGCAGCTCCGGGACTAGCGGGGGTTACCAAGAGACCCAGTACTTC
TRBJ2-3	few	TRBD1	TRBV6-5	CASSQTGGRTDTQYF	TGTGCCAGCAGTCAAACAGGGGGTCGGACAGATACGCAGTATTTT
TRBJ2-2	few	.	TRBV24-1	CATSDWDNSNTGELFF	TGTGCCACCAGTGATTGGGACAACTCGAACACCGGGGAGCTGTTTTTT
TRBJ1-4	.	.	TRBV27	CVSSSRDEKLFF	TGTGTCAGCAGCTCCAGGGATGAAAAACTGTTTTTT
TRBJ1-2	few	.	TRBV6-6	CASSPKALAYGYTF	TGTGCCAGCAGCCCCAAAGCCCTAGCCTATGGCTACACCTTC
TRBJ2-3	few	.	TRBV7-9	CASSLSQTEYRTDTQYF	TGTGCCAGCAGCTTAAGTCAAACGGAGTACCGCACAGATACGCAGTATTTT
TRBJ1-6	many	.	TRBV7-9	CASSLIGENSPLHF	TGTGCCAGCAGCTTAATAGGGGAGAATTCACCCCTCCACTTT
TRBJ2-4	many	.	TRBV20-1	CSARTADKNIQYF	TGCAGTGCTAGAACAGCAGACAAAAACATTCAGTACTTC
TRBJ2-7	.	.	TRBV5-5	CASSVVLERYF	TGTGCCAGCAGCGTGGTTCTGGAGCGGTACTTC
TRBJ1-1	many	.	TRBV7-9	CASSLEDLPYTEAFF	TGTGCCAGCAGCTTAGAAGACTTGCCGTACACTGAAGCTTTCTTT
TRBJ1-3	.	TRBD1	TRBV7-2	CASRPGQDSGNTIYF	TGTGCCAGCAGACCAGGACAGGACTCTGGAAACACCATATATTTT
TRBJ2-3	.	.	TRBV6-2/TRBV6-3	CASSFPPGGLMNTQYF	TGTGCCAGCAGTTTCCCCCCGGGGGGCTTGATGAATACGCAGTATTTT
TRBJ1-6	few	.	TRBV20-1	CSARAGGGSYNSPLHF	TGCAGTGCTAGAGCGGGTGGGGGCTCCTATAATTCACCCCTCCACTTT
TRBJ2-3	few	.	TRBV29-1	CSVIRQTTNGPDTQYF	TGCAGCGTTATCAGGCAAACTACAAATGGGCCAGATACGCAGTATTTT
TRBJ2-7	.	.	TRBV6-1	CASSEAASYEQYF	TGTGCCAGCAGTGAAGCTGCTTCCTACGAGCAGTACTTC
TRBJ1-1	many	.	TRBV30	CAWQQDRRNTEAFF	TGTGCCTGGCAACAGGACAGACGGAACACTGAAGCTTTCTTT
TRBJ2-3	once	TRBD2	TRBV19	CASSTVREAGTDTQYF	TGTGCCAGTAGTACCGTACGGGAGGCCGGCACAGATACGCAGTATTTT
TRBJ2-7	.	.	TRBV15	CATSSYPQLSYEQYF	TGTGCCACCAGCAGCTACCCGCAACTAAGCTACGAGCAGTACTTC
TRBJ2-1	many	TRBD2	TRBV7-3	CASSLRSGVQFF	TGTGCCAGCAGCTTAAGAAGCGGGGTGCAGTTCTTC
TRBJ1-1	many	.	TRBV28	CASSAGVLNTEAFF	TGTGCCAGCAGTGCAGGGGTCCTGAACACTGAAGCTTTCTTT
TRBJ1-1	many	.	TRBV4-1	CASSQGLMNTEAFF	TGCGCCAGCAGCCAGGGACTGATGAACACTGAAGCTTTCTTT
TRBJ2-1	few	TRBD2	TRBV27	CASSSGSGGRRNTEQFF	TGTGCCAGCAGTTCCGGTTCGGGAGGCCGCAGGAACACTGAGCAGTTCTTC
TRBJ2-3	many	TRBD2	TRBV28	CASSLFRAGGTDTQYF	TGTGCCAGCAGTTTATTTAGAGCGGGAGGTACAGATACGCAGTATTTT
TRBJ2-7	.	TRBD2	TRBV4-1	CASSQDLAGVAYEQYF	TGCGCCAGCAGCCAAGATCTAGCGGGGGTAGCCTACGAGCAGTACTTC
TRBJ2-5	.	TRBD2	TRBV4-3	CASSRGLAGGRYETQYF	TGCGCCAGCAGCCGAGGACTAGCGGGGGGGCGGTATGAGACCCAGTACTTC
TRBJ2-7	.	.	TRBV20-1	CSARDSAGIPSYEQYF	TGCAGTGCTAGAGATTCGGCGGGGATCCCCTCCTACGAGCAGTACTTC
TRBJ2-7	many	TRBD2	TRBV30	CAWSVSGNYEQYF	TGTGCCTGGAGTGTTAGCGGGAACTACGAGCAGTACTTC
TRBJ1-1	many	TRBD1	TRBV2	CASRPDTGVSFNPEAFF	TGTGCCAGCAGACCCGACACAGGGGTGTCTTTCAATCCTGAAGCTTTCTTT
TRBJ2-3	.	TRBD1	TRBV9	CASSVGAGTGFSDTQYF	TGTGCCAGCAGCGTCGGTGCCGGGACAGGGTTTTCCGATACGCAGTATTTT
TRBJ1-5	.	TRBD1	TRBV12-3/TRBV12-4	CASSNTGVVNQPQHF	TGTGCCAGCAGCAATACAGGGGTCGTCAACCAGCCCCAGCATTTT
TRBJ2-7	.	.	TRBV7-9	CASSFLFEQYF	TGTGCCAGCAGCTTTTTGTTCGAGCAGTACTTC
TRBJ2-7	.	TRBD2	TRBV7-9	CASALAAGSYEQYF	TGTGCCAGCGCCCTCGCAGCGGGATCCTACGAGCAGTACTTC
TRBJ2-7	many	.	TRBV5-4	CASSPSQGNEQYF	TGTGCCAGCAGCCCATCCCAGGGAAACGAGCAGTACTTC
TRBJ2-7	many	.	TRBV30	CAWTPRGLSYEQYF	TGTGCCTGGACCCCCCGGGGCCTCTCCTACGAGCAGTACTTC
TRBJ1-5	.	TRBD1	TRBV9	CASSVEGGVRQPQHF	TGTGCCAGCAGCGTAGAAGGGGGCGTGCGACAGCCCCAGCATTTT
TRBJ2-1	many	.	TRBV7-2	CASSRLNEQFF	TGTGCCAGCAGCCGCCTCAATGAGCAGTTCTTC
TRBJ2-5	.	.	TRBV7-9	CASSLDSGPGETQYF	TGTGCCAGCAGCTTAGACTCCGGGCCCGGGGAGACCCAGTACTTC
TRBJ1-1	many	.	TRBV29-1	CSATDSLNTEAFF	TGCAGCGCTACGGACAGTTTGAACACTGAAGCTTTCTTT
TRBJ2-7	few	.	TRBV30	CAWSLLSADEQYF	TGTGCCTGGAGCCTCCTTTCAGCGGACGAGCAGTACTTC
TRBJ2-3	.	.	TRBV7-8	CASSLRSAVSDTQYF	TGTGCCAGCAGCCTACGCTCTGCGGTTTCAGATACGCAGTATTTT
TRBJ2-5	many	.	TRBV7-9	CASSLLIQETQYF	TGTGCCAGCAGCTTACTAATTCAAGAGACCCAGTACTTC
TRBJ1-5	.	.	TRBV7-2	CASSFGRPPGGNQPQHF	TGTGCCAGCAGCTTTGGTAGGCCCCCAGGAGGCAATCAGCCCCAGCATTTT
TRBJ2-3	.	TRBD2	TRBV14	CASSQDFAGGRTDTQYF	TGTGCCAGCAGCCAAGATTTCGCGGGAGGGAGAACAGATACGCAGTATTTT
TRBJ2-5	many	.	TRBV7-9	CASSTSGSQETQYF	TGTGCCAGCAGCACGTCAGGGTCTCAAGAGACCCAGTACTTC
TRBJ1-1	.	.	TRBV12-3/TRBV12-4	CAGSLGGGTEAFF	TGTGCCGGCAGTTTAGGGGGGGGCACTGAAGCTTTCTTT
TRBJ1-2	many	.	TRBV7-9	CASSLEEVNYGYTF	TGTGCCAGCAGCTTAGAGGAGGTCAACTATGGCTACACCTTC
TRBJ2-1	few	TRBD1	TRBV15	CATSRSDRGAHNEQFF	TGTGCCACCAGCAGATCCGACAGGGGCGCCCACAATGAGCAGTTCTTC
TRBJ2-3	.	.	TRBV14	CASSQEMRGSLDTQYF	TGTGCCAGCAGCCAAGAAATGCGGGGTAGTCTAGATACGCAGTATTTT
TRBJ1-1	.	TRBD1	TRBV4-1	CASRPDRGTEAFF	TGCGCCAGCAGACCGGACAGGGGCACTGAAGCTTTCTTT
TRBJ2-3	.	TRBD2	TRBV7-3	CASSSAGGFTDTQYF	TGTGCCAGCAGCTCAGCGGGAGGATTCACAGATACGCAGTATTTT